This TCR beta chain was sequenced for a study of cytomegalovirus exposure and HLA in healthy donors. The CDR3 covers 14 residues. These donors counted as nominally healthy when sampled, but unrecorded immune exposures were likely. The sample holds a few counts of this clone. With 60 Vbeta and 13 Jbeta primers, the PCR was carried out. Libraries were prepared by immunoSEQ multiplex PCR; TCRdb keeps only in-frame clonotypes and omits some of them. The sample holds about 170,000 clones, approximately 78% seen once. Material: PBMCs. V is TRBV12-2 and J is TRBJ2-7; the table gives TRBD1 as D, unverified against the DNA. TRBV12-2 is listed as a pseudogene. The source is a human donor in good health. CDR3 residues: CASRQTGSTYEQYF. CDR3 bases: TGTGCAAGTCGCCAGACAGGGTCCACCTACGAGCAGTACTTC.